The rows below give T cell receptor beta chains drawn from one sample of a study of blood T cell repertoires in COVID-19. Assay used: immunoSEQ multiplex PCR; TCRdb lists only in-frame clones, some missing. The sample has roughly 120,000 clones, 85% to 90% seen once. Specimen: peripheral blood. These receptors all come from a woman between 50 and 59 years old with acute or convalescent COVID-19. The CDR3 runs from the conserved cysteine through the conserved F or W. The D gene is left open where the match is weak.

V gene: TRBV19
D gene: NA
J gene: TRBJ1-5
CDR3 DNA: TGTGCCAGTAACGTGGGGGGTACAGTGAAGTTTTTTCAGCCCCAGCATTTT
CDR3 protein: CASNVGGTVKFFQPQHF

V gene: TRBV4-1
D gene: NA
J gene: TRBJ2-2
CDR3 DNA: TGCGCCAGCAGCCAAGGAGGACTCGCGAACACCGGGGAGCTGTTTTTT
CDR3 protein: CASSQGGLANTGELFF

V gene: TRBV24-1
D gene: TRBD1
J gene: TRBJ1-1
CDR3 DNA: TGTGCCACCAGTGATAAGAGGGTGGGGACAGGGGGTATGAACACTGAAGCTTTCTTT
CDR3 protein: CATSDKRVGTGGMNTEAFF

V gene: TRBV9
D gene: NA
J gene: TRBJ1-6
CDR3 DNA: TGTGCCAGCAGCGTAGGGTGGGAGAATAATTCACCCCTCCACTTT
CDR3 protein: CASSVGWENNSPLHF

V gene: TRBV24-1
D gene: TRBD2
J gene: TRBJ2-2
CDR3 DNA: TGTGCCACCAGTGACCCAATTTTGACTAGCGGGACCCTCACCGGGGAGCTGTTTTTT
CDR3 protein: CATSDPILTSGTLTGELFF

V gene: TRBV5-1
D gene: NA
J gene: TRBJ1-2
CDR3 DNA: TGCGCCAGCAGCTTGGATTCGGGTTATGGCTACACCTTC
CDR3 protein: CASSLDSGYGYTF

V gene: TRBV7-2
D gene: NA
J gene: TRBJ2-1
CDR3 DNA: TGTGCCAGCAGCCAGACCACTAGCTTTGCCGATGAGCAGTTCTTC
CDR3 protein: CASSQTTSFADEQFF

V gene: TRBV2
D gene: TRBD1
J gene: TRBJ2-7
CDR3 DNA: TGTGCCAGCAGCCTTGGACAGGGTGGCGGCTACGAGCAGTACTTC
CDR3 protein: CASSLGQGGGYEQYF

V gene: TRBV28
D gene: NA
J gene: TRBJ2-3
CDR3 DNA: TGTGCCAGCAGTTTACTATGGGGGGATACTACGCAGTATTTT
CDR3 protein: CASSLLWGDTTQYF

V gene: TRBV7-2
D gene: NA
J gene: TRBJ1-1
CDR3 DNA: TGTGCCAGCAGCTATAGGCTTGGGAGGGGGAACACTGAAGCTTTCTTT
CDR3 protein: CASSYRLGRGNTEAFF

V gene: TRBV7-9
D gene: NA
J gene: TRBJ1-4
CDR3 DNA: TGTGCCAGCAGCTTAGGGACTTGGGCTAATGAAAAACTGTTTTTT
CDR3 protein: CASSLGTWANEKLFF

V gene: TRBV12-5
D gene: NA
J gene: TRBJ2-1
CDR3 DNA: TGTGCTAGTGGCCTTTACAATGAGCAGTTCTTC
CDR3 protein: CASGLYNEQFF

V gene: TRBV4-1
D gene: TRBD2
J gene: TRBJ2-7
CDR3 DNA: TGCGCCAGCAGCCTTTCGTCTAGCGGGGGCTCCTACGAGCAGTACTTC
CDR3 protein: CASSLSSSGGSYEQYF